This TCR beta chain is drawn from a study of T cells in Graves' hyperthyroidism and ophthalmopathy. The study, taken as a whole, reports: Most clonotypes that expanded in the thyroid above 0.001 also showed up in blood.

Germline CDR1 MGHRA, CDR2 YSYEKL. V gave up 2 bases and J gave up 4 bases, with 14 bases separating them. The CDR3 length is 15 residues. This clonotype was seen repeatedly, ten times or more. Its antigen is as yet unknown. What was amplified from RNA transcripts were TCR beta CDR3 regions. The HTBI primer set served for first-round RT-PCR of the TCR CDR3. MiXCR, applied by TCRdb to the multiplex PCR reads, yields one record per CDR3 protein. The data contain 540,000 or so distinct CDR3 sequences, roughly 50% of them singletons. The genes are TRBV4-1 and TRBJ1-2; D is unresolved. The specimen was peripheral blood or thyroid tissue (not recorded which). This TCR came from an adult woman with Graves' disease, either hyperthyroidism or ophthalmopathy (not recorded which). CDR3: CASSQLQGFGYGYTF. In DNA, the CDR3 is TGCGCCAGCAGCCAATTACAAGGGTTCGGCTATGGCTACACCTTC.